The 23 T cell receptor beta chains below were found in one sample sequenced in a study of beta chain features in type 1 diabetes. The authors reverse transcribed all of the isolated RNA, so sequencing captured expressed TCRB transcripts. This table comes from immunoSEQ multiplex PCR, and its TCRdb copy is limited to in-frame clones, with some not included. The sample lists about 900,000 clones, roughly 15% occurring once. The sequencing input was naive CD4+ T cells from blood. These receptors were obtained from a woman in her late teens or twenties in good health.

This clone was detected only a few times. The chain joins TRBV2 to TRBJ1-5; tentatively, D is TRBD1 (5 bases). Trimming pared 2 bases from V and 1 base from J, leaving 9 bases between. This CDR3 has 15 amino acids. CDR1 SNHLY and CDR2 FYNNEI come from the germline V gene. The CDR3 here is CASSERGRSNQPQHF. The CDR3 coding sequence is TGTGCCAGCAGTGAACGGGGGAGAAGCAATCAGCCCCAGCATTTT.

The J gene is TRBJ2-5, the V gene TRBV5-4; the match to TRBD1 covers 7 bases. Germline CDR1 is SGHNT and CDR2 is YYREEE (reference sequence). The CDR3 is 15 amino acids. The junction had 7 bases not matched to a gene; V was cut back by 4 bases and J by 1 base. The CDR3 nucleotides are TGTGCCAGCAGCCTTACGACAGGGAGCCAAGAGACCCAGTACTTC. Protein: CASSLTTGSQETQYF.

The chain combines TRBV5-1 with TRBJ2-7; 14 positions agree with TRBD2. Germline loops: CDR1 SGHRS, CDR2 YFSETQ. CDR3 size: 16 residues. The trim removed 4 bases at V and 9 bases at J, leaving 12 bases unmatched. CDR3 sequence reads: CASSPRLGLAGALQYF. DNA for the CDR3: TGCGCCAGCAGCCCCCGGTTGGGACTAGCGGGAGCTCTGCAGTACTTC. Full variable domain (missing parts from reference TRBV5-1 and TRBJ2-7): KAGVTQTPRYLIKTRGQQVTLSCSPISGHRSVSWYQQTPGQGLQFLFEYFSETQRNKGNFPGRFSGRQFSNSRSEMNVSTLELGDSALYLCASSPRLGLAGALQYFGPGTRLTVT.

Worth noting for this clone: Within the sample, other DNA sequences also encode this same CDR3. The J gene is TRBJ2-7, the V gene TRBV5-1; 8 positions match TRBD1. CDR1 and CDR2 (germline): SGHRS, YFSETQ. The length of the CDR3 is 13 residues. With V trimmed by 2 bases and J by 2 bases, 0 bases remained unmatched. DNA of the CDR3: TGCGCCAGCAGCTTACAGGGGGCCTACGAGCAGTACTTC. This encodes CASSLQGAYEQYF. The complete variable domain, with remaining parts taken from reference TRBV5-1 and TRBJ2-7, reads KAGVTQTPRYLIKTRGQQVTLSCSPISGHRSVSWYQQTPGQGLQFLFEYFSETQRNKGNFPGRFSGRQFSNSRSEMNVSTLELGDSALYLCASSLQGAYEQYFGPGTRLTVT.

CDR3 residues: CAICRAAFNEQFF. The CDR3, as DNA: TGTGCCATCTGTAGAGCGGCCTTCAATGAGCAGTTCTTC. The chain combines TRBV10-3 with TRBJ2-1; D perhaps matches TRBD2 (5 bases). Trimming cost V 8 bases and J 6 bases, with 14 bases left between them. The CDR3 is made up of 13 amino acids. Germline V CDR1 and CDR2: ENHRY, SYGVKD.

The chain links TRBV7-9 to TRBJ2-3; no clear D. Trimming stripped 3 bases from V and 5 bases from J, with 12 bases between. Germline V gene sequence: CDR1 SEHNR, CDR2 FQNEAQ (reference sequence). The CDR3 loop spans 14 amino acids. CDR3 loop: CASSFGFLGDTQYF. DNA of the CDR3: TGTGCCAGCAGCTTCGGCTTCCTCGGAGATACGCAGTATTTT. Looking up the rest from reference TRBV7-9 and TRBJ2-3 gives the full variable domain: DTGVSQNPRHKITKRGQNVTFRCDPISEHNRLYWYRQTLGQGPEFLTYFQNEAQLEKSRLLSDRFSAERPKGSFSTLEIQRTEQGDSAMYLCASSFGFLGDTQYFGPGTRLTVL.

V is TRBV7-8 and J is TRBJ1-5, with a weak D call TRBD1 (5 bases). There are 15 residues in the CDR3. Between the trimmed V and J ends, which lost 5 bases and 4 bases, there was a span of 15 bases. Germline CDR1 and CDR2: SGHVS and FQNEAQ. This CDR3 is CASSRVLTENQPQHF. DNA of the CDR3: TGTGCCAGCAGCAGAGTATTGACAGAGAATCAGCCCCAGCATTTT.

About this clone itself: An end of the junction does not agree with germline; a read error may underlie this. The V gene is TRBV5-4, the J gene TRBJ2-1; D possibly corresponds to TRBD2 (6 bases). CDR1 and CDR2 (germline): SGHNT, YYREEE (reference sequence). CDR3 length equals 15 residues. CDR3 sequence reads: CASSQLLTSSNEQFF. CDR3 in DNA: TGCGCCAGCAGCCAGCTTTTGACTAGTTCCAATGAGCAGTTCTTC.

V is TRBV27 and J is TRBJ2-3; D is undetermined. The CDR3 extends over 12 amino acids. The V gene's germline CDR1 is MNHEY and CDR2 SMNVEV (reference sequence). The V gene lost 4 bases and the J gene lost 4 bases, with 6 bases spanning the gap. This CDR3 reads CASSSQADTQYF. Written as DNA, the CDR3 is TGTGCCAGCAGTTCTCAAGCAGATACGCAGTATTTT.

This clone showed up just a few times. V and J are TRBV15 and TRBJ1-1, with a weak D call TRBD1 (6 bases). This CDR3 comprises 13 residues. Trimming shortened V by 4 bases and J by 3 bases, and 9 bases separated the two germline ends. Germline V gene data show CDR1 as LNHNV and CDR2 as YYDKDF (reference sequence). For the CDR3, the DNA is TGTGCCACCAGCACAGGGGTGGACACTGAAGCTTTCTTT. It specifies CATSTGVDTEAFF.

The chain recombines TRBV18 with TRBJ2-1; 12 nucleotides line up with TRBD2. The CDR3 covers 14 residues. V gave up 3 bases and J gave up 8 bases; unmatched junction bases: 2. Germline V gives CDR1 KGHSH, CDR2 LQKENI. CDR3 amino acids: CASSPGLAGHEQFF. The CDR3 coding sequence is TGTGCCAGCTCACCGGGACTAGCGGGTCATGAGCAGTTCTTC.

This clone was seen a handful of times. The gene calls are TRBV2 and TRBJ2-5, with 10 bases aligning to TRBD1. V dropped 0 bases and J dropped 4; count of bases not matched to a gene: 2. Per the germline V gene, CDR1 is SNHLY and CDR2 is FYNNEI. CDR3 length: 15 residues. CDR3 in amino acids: CASSEAWTGGETQYF. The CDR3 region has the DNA TGTGCCAGCAGTGAAGCATGGACAGGGGGAGAGACCCAGTACTTC.

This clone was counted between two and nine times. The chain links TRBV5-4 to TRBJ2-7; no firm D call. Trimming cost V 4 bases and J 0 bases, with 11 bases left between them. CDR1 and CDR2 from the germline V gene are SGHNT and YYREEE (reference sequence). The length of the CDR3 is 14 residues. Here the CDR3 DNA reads TGTGCCAGCAGCCCTCGGACGAACTCCTACGAGCAGTACTTC. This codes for CASSPRTNSYEQYF. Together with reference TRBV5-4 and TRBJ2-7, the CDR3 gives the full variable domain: ETGVTQSPTHLIKTRGQQVTLRCSSQSGHNTVSWYQQALGQGPQFIFQYYREEENGRGNFPPRFSGLQFPNYSSELNVNALELDDSALYLCASSPRTNSYEQYFGPGTRLTVT.

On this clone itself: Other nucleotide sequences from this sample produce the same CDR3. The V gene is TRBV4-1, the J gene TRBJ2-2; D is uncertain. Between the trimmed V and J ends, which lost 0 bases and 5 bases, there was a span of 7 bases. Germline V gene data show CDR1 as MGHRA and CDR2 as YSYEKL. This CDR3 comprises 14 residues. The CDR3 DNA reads TGCGCCAGCAGCCAAGATGCACGAACCGGGGAGCTGTTTTTT. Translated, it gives CASSQDARTGELFF.

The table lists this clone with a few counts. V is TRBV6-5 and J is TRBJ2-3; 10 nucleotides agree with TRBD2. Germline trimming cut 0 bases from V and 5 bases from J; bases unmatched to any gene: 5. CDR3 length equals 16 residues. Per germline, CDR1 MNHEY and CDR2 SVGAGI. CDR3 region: CASSYSPSGSVDTQYF. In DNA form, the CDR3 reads TGTGCCAGCAGTTACTCCCCTAGCGGGAGTGTAGATACGCAGTATTTT.

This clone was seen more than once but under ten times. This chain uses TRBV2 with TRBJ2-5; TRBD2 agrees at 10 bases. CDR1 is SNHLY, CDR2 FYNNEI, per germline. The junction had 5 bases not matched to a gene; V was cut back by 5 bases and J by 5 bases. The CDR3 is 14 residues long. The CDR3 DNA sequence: TGTGCCAGCAGTCGGACTAGCGGTTGGGAGACCCAGTACTTC. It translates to CASSRTSGWETQYF.

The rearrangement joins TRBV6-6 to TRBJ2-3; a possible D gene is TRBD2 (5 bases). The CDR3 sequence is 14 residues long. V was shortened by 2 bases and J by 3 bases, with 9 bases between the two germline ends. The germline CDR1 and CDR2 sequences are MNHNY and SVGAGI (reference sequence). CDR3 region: CASSYRGYTDTQYF. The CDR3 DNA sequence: TGTGCCAGCAGTTACCGAGGGTATACAGATACGCAGTATTTT.

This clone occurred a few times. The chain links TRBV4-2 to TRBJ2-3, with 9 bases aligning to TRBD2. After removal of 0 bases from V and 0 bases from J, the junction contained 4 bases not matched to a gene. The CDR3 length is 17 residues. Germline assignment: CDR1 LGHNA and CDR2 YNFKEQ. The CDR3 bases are TGTGCCAGCAGCCAAGACCGACTAGCGGATAGCACAGATACGCAGTATTTT. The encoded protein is CASSQDRLADSTDTQYF.

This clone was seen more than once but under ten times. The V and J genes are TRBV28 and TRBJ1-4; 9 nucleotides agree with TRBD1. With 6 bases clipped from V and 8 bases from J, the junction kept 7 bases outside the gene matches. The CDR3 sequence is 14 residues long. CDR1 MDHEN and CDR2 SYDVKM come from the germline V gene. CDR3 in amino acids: CASSTTGGREKLFF. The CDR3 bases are TGTGCCAGCAGCACGACAGGGGGGAGAGAAAAACTGTTTTTT.

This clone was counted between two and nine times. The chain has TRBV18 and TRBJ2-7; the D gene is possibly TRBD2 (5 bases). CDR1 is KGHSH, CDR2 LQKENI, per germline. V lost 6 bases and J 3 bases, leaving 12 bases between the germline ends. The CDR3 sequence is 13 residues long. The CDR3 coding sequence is TGTGCCAGCTCGCGGCAGGAGGACTACGAGCAGTACTTC. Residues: CASSRQEDYEQYF. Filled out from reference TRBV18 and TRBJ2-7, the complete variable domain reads NAGVMQNPRHLVRRRGQEARLRCSPMKGHSHVYWYRQLPEEGLKFMVYLQKENIIDESGMPKERFSAEFPKEGPSILRIQQVVRGDSAAYFCASSRQEDYEQYFGPGTRLTVT.

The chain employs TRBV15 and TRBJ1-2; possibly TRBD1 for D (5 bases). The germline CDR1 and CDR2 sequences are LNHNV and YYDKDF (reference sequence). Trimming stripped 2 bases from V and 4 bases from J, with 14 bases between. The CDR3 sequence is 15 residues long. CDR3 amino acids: CATSRRGSGSYGYTF. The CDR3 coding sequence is TGTGCCACCAGCAGAAGGGGCTCAGGGAGCTATGGCTACACCTTC.

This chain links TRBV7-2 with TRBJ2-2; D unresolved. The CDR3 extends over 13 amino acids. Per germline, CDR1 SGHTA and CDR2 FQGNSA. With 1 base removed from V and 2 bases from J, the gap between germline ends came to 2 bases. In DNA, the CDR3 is TGTGCCAGCAGCTTAGAAAACACCGGGGAGCTGTTTTTT. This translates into CASSLENTGELFF.

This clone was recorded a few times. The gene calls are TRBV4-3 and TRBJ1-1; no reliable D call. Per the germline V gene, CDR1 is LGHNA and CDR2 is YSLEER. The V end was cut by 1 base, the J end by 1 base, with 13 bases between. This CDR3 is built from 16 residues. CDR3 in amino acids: CASSQAVGNQNTEAFF. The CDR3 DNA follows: TGCGCCAGCAGCCAAGCCGTCGGTAATCAGAACACTGAAGCTTTCTTT.